A single sample gave rise to the 15 T cell receptor beta chains below, sequenced in a study of memory CD4+ T cells and cytomegalovirus serostatus. The method was immunoSEQ multiplex PCR; TCRdb's version includes in-frame clones alone and lacks a portion of them. The data contain tens of thousands of clones, 76% of them singletons. Single viable CD3+CD4+CD8-CD45RO+ cells were sorted as the memory CD4+ T cells. Sequences were obtained from memory CD4+ T cells from blood. All receptors come from an adult in good health and CMV-seronegative.

The rearrangement links TRBV21-1 to TRBJ2-5. TRBV21-1 is marked as a pseudogene. This CDR3 has 22 residues. Here the CDR3 reads CASSSRADPRGLRIQVEETQYF. Written as DNA, the CDR3 is TGTGCCAGCAGCTCCCGAGCAGATCCCCGAGGTCTTAGGATCCAGGTGGAAGAGACCCAGTACTTC.

This clone was recorded only once. The genes are TRBV19 and TRBJ1-1; D ambiguous. The V end lost 5 bases, the J end lost 1 base, and 14 bases lay between the germline ends. CDR3 length equals 15 residues. Looked up from germline, CDR1 is LNHDA and CDR2 is SQIVND (reference sequence). This CDR3 reads CASSWRVTKNTEAFF. In DNA, the CDR3 is TGTGCCAGTAGTTGGAGGGTGACTAAGAACACTGAAGCTTTCTTT.

The rearrangement links TRBV5-1 to TRBJ1-4, with D perhaps matching TRBD1 (5 bases). The V and J ends lost 8 bases and 3 bases respectively, with 11 bases between them. CDR1 and CDR2 from the germline V gene are SGHRS and YFSETQ. The CDR3 covers 13 residues. CDR3 nucleotides: TGCGCCAGTAGGGGCGATCCTAATGAAAAACTGTTTTTT. This gives the protein CASRGDPNEKLFF.

This chain links TRBV7-2 with TRBJ1-2; TRBD1 matches at 10 bases. Germline loops: CDR1 SGHTA, CDR2 FQGNSA. The trim removed 1 base at V and 4 bases at J, leaving 6 bases unmatched. CDR3 length: 16 residues. The CDR3 loop is CASSLEGTGVGYGYTF. The CDR3 DNA reads TGTGCCAGCAGCTTAGAAGGGACAGGGGTTGGCTATGGCTACACCTTC.

The chain recombines TRBV6-1 with TRBJ2-7; 7 bases are shared with TRBD1. Germline values: CDR1 MNHNS, CDR2 SASEGT. CDR3 size: 18 residues. The junction had 17 bases not matched to a gene; V was cut back by 4 bases and J by 2 bases. CDR3 sequence reads: CASSVAQGGPTLAYEQYF. CDR3 in DNA: TGTGCCAGCAGTGTGGCTCAAGGGGGCCCGACACTTGCCTACGAGCAGTACTTC.

The V gene is TRBV29-1, the J gene TRBJ1-2; possible D gene TRBD1, 6 bases. CDR3 length: 11 amino acids. V lost 8 bases and J lost 6, with 13 bases in between. Germline V lookup: CDR1 SQVTM, CDR2 ANQGSEA. The DNA for the CDR3 is TGCAGCATCGACCCAGGGGATGGCTACACCTTC. As protein: CSIDPGDGYTF.

V gene TRBV28 combines with J gene TRBJ2-5; D not certain. The V gene lost 3 bases and the J gene lost 2 bases, with 13 bases spanning the gap. The V gene's germline CDR1 is MDHEN and CDR2 SYDVKM. The CDR3 runs to 15 residues. CDR3 nucleotides: TGTGCCAGCAGTTTGGGTGGAGTTCCTCAAGAGACCCAGTACTTC. This translates into CASSLGGVPQETQYF.

The V call is TRBV7-8, the J call TRBJ2-5; 8 bases fit TRBD2. CDR1 is SGHVS, CDR2 FQNEAQ, per germline. This CDR3 has 14 amino acids. V lost 3 bases, J lost 4 bases, and 4 bases stayed unmatched. CDR3 residues: CASSFREGGETQYF. CDR3 nucleotides: TGTGCCAGCAGCTTTCGGGAGGGAGGAGAGACCCAGTACTTC.

This sequence joins TRBV21-1 and TRBJ2-2; the table's D call, TRBD1, has no DNA check behind it. TRBV21-1 is a pseudogene. CDR3 length: 17 amino acids. CDR3 bases: TGTGCCAGCAGCAAAGAAGGGACAGGCAAAAACACCGGGGAGCTGTTTTTT. This sequence encodes CASSKEGTGKNTGELFF.

This sequence joins TRBV6-6 and TRBJ1-3, with D unclear. Trimming took 6 bases from V and 4 from J, leaving 4 bases between them. Germline values: CDR1 MNHNY, CDR2 SVGAGI (reference sequence). The CDR3 has 11 amino acids. Here the CDR3 reads CASSMGNTIYF. DNA for the CDR3: TGTGCCAGCAGCATGGGAAACACCATATATTTT.

This clone has a single count. J is TRBJ1-1 and V is TRBV6-5; D is unclear. The CDR3 spans 13 residues. Germline V gives CDR1 MNHEY, CDR2 SVGAGI. The V gene lost 6 bases and the J gene lost 5 bases, with 13 bases spanning the gap. The CDR3 loop is CASSNAQITEAFF. In nucleotides, the CDR3 is TGTGCCAGCAGCAACGCGCAAATTACTGAAGCTTTCTTT.

This clone showed up just a few times. V gene TRBV28 combines with J gene TRBJ1-5, with D perhaps TRBD1 (5 bases). V was shortened by 8 bases and J by 6 bases, with 11 bases between the two germline ends. Germline assignment: CDR1 MDHEN and CDR2 SYDVKM. This CDR3 region has 12 residues. CDR3 amino acids: CASGGVRQPQHF. The DNA of the CDR3 is TGTGCCAGCGGGGGGGTGCGTCAGCCCCAGCATTTT.

Only a few counts were recorded for this clone. The chain employs TRBV6-5 and TRBJ1-1, with D possibly TRBD1 on 6 matching bases. Germline CDR1 reads MNHEY; CDR2 reads SVGAGI. V dropped 7 bases and J dropped 6 bases, with 21 bases sitting between them. CDR3 length: 15 amino acids. The CDR3 nucleotides are TGTGCCAGCACACCTGGGGGGCGCGGAAGCGCTGAAGCTTTCTTT. As protein: CASTPGGRGSAEAFF.

This clone showed up just a few times. This CDR3 is also generated by other DNA sequences in the sample. J is TRBJ2-5 and V is TRBV11-2; 10 bases map to TRBD2. Trimming took 2 bases from V and 4 from J; bases not matched to a gene: 4. Germline-derived CDR1 and CDR2 are SGHAT and FQNNGV. The CDR3 is 15 amino acids. CDR3 sequence reads: CASSLSSGGGETQYF. The CDR3 DNA follows: TGTGCCAGCAGCTTATCTAGCGGGGGCGGAGAGACCCAGTACTTC. Supplemented by reference TRBV11-2 and TRBJ2-5, the full variable domain reads EAGVAQSPRYKIIEKRQSVAFWCNPISGHATLYWYQQILGQGPKLLIQFQNNGVVDDSQLPKDRFSAERLKGVDSTLKIQPAKLEDSAVYLCASSLSSGGGETQYFGPGTRLLVL.

The chain uses TRBV5-1 and TRBJ2-5; 11 nucleotides agree with TRBD2. V shed 0 bases, J shed 2 bases, and the junction held 6 bases outside the gene matches. The germline V gene has CDR1 SGHRS and CDR2 YFSETQ. This CDR3 comprises 17 residues. The CDR3, as DNA: TGCGCCAGCAGCTTGGGGTTACTAGCGGGGGTACAAGAGACCCAGTACTTC. Protein: CASSLGLLAGVQETQYF.